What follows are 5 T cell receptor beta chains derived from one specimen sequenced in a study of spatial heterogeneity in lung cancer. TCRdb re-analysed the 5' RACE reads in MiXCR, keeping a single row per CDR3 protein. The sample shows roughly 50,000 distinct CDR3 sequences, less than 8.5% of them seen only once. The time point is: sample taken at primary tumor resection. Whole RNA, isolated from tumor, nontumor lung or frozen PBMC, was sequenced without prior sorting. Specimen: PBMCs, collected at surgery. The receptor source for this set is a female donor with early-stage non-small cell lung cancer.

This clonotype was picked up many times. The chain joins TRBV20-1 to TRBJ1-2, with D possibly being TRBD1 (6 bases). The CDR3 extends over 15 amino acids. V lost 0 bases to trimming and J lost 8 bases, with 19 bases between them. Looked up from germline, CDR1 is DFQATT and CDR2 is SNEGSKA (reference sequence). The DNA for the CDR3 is TGCAGTGCTAGAGATTTTCAGCCCCCAGGGACAGGCTACACCTTC. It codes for CSARDFQPPGTGYTF.

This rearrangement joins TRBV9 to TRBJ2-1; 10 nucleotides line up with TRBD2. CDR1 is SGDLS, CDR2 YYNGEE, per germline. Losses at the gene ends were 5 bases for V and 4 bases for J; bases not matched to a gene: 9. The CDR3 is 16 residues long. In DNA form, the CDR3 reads TGTGCCAGCAGTGACATAGCGGGGGGCCCGTACAATGAGCAGTTCTTC. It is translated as CASSDIAGGPYNEQFF.

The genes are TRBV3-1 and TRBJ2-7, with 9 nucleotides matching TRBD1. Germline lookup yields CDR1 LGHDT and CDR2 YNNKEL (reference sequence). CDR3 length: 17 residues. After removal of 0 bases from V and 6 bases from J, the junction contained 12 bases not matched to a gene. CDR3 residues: CASSQEGTGRHRGEQYF. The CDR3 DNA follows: TGTGCCAGCAGCCAAGAGGGGACAGGGAGGCATCGCGGCGAGCAGTACTTC.

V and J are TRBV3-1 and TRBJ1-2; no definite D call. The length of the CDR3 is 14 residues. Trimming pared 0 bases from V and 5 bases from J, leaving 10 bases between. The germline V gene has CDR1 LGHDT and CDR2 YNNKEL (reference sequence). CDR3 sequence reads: CASSQDLGYYGYTF. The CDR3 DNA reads TGTGCCAGCAGCCAAGATCTGGGGTATTATGGCTACACCTTC.

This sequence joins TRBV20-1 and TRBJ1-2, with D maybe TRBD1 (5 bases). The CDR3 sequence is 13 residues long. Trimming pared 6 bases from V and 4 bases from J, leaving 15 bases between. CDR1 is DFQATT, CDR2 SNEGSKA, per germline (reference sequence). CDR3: CSATHGGTYGYTF. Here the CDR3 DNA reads TGCAGTGCCACCCATGGGGGGACCTATGGCTACACCTTC.